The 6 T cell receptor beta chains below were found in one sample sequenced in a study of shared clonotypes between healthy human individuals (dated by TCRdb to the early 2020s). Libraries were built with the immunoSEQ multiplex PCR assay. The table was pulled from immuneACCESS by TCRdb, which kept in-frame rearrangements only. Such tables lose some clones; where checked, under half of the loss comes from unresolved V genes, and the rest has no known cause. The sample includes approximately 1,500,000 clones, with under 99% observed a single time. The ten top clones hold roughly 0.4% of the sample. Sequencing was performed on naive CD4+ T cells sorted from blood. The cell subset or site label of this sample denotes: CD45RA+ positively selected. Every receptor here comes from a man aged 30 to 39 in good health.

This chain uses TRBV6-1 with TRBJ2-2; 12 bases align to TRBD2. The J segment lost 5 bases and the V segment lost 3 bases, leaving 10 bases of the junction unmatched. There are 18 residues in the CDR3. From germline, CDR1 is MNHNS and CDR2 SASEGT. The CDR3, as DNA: TGTGCCAGCAGTGAGGACCTAGCGGGAGGGCCAAAGACCGGGGAGCTGTTTTTT. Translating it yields CASSEDLAGGPKTGELFF.

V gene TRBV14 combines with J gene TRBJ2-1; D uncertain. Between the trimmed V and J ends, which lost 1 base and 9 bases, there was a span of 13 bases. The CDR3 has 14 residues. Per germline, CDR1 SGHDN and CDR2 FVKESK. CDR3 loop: CASSQASNRGEQFF. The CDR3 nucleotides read TGTGCCAGCAGCCAAGCATCAAACCGAGGTGAGCAGTTCTTC.

The CDR3 loop is CASSLYTSGLQETQYF. The CDR3 DNA reads as TGTGCCAGCAGCTTGTACACTAGCGGCCTCCAAGAGACCCAGTACTTC. The rearrangement links TRBV5-6 to TRBJ2-5; 8 positions match TRBD2. V trimming: 1 base; J trimming: 1 base; junction bases outside the gene matches: 6. The CDR3 totals 16 residues. Per the germline V gene, CDR1 is SGHDT and CDR2 is YYEEEE.

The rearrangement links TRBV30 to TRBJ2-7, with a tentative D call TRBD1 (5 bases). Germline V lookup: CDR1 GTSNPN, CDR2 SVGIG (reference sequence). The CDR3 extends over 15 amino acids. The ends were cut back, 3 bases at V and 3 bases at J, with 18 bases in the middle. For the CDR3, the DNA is TGTGCCTGGAGAAAACGTCAGGGCGATCTCTACGAGCAGTACTTC. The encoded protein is CAWRKRQGDLYEQYF.

CDR3 sequence reads: CASSRTSRETDTQYF. The CDR3 nucleotides are TGTGCCAGTAGTAGAACGTCCCGGGAGACAGATACGCAGTATTTT. This rearrangement joins TRBV19 to TRBJ2-3; the D gene is possibly TRBD2 (6 bases). Germline values: CDR1 LNHDA, CDR2 SQIVND (reference sequence). The length of the CDR3 is 15 residues. Trimming cost V 4 bases and J 3 bases, with 14 bases left between them.

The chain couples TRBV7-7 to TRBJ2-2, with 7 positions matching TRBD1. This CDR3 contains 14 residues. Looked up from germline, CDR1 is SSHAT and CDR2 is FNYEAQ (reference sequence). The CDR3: CASRRGRNTGELFF. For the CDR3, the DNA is TGTGCTAGCCGTAGGGGGCGGAACACCGGGGAGCTGTTTTTT.